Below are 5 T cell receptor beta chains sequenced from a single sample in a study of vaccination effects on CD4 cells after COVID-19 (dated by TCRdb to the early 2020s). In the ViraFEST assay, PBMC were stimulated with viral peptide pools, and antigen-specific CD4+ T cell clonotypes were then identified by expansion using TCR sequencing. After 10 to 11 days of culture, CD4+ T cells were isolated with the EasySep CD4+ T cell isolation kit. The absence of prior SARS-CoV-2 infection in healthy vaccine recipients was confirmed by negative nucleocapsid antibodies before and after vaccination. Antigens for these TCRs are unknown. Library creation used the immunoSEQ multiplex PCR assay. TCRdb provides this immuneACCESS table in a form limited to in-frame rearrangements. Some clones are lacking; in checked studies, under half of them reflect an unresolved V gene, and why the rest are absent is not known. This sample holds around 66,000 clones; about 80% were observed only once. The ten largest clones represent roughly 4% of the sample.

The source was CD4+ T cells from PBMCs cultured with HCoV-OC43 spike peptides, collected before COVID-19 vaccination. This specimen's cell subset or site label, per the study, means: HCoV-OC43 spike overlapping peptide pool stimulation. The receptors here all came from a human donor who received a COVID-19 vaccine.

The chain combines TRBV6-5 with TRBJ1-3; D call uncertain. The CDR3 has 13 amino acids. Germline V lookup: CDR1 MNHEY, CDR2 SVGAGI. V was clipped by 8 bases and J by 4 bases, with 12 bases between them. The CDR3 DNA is TGTGCCAGCGAAATGTACAGCGGAAACACCATATATTTT. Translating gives CASEMYSGNTIYF.

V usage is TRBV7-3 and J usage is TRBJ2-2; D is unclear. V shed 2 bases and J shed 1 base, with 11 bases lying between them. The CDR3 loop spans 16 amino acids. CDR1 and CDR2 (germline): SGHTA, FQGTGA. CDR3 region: CASSLSPVGNTGELFF. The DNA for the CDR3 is TGTGCCAGCAGCTTATCCCCAGTGGGGAACACCGGGGAGCTGTTTTTT.

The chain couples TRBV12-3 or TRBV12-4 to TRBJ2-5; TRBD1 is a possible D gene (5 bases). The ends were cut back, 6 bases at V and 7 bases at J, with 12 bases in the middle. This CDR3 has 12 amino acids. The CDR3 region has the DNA TGTGCCAGCAGCCCAGGGCGTGGGACCCAGTACTTC. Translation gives CASSPGRGTQYF.

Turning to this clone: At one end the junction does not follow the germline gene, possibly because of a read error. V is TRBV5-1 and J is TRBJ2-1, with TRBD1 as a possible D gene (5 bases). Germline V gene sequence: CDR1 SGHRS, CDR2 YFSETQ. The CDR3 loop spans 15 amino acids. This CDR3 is CASSLAQGTYHEQFF. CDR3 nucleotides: TGCGCCAGCAGCTTGGCGCAGGGTACCTACCATGAGCAGTTCTTC.

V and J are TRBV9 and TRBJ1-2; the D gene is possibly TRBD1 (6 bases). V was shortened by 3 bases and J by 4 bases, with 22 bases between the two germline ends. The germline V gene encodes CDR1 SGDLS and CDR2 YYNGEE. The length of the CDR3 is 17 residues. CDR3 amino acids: CASSAREYRVMSYGYTF. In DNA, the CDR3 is TGTGCCAGCAGCGCCAGGGAATACAGGGTTATGAGCTATGGCTACACCTTC.